A selection of T cell receptor beta chains follows, all from one sample in a study of cytotoxic CD8 clonotypes in ibrutinib-treated CLL. Profiled with immunoSEQ multiplex PCR; TCRdb holds only in-frame clones, not every one. The table records some 140,000 clones, 75% to 95% of them present only once. The sample here was PBMCs, taken after 12 months of ibrutinib treatment. The receptors come from a human donor with chronic lymphocytic leukemia. The CDR3 runs from the conserved cysteine through the conserved F or W. Each record gives: D gene, clone size, J gene, V gene, CDR3 protein, CDR3 DNA. D genes are given only for firm matches. Expanded clones are given a class, and other clones once, few, many or no size at all.

>NA|NA|TRBJ1-2|TRBV27
CASSLSMTTYYGYTF
TGTGCCAGCAGTTTATCGATGACAACCTACTATGGCTACACCTTC
>TRBD2|NA|TRBJ2-5|TRBV5-1
CASSLSGRGTPETQYF
TGCGCCAGCAGTTTGAGCGGGAGAGGCACCCCAGAGACCCAGTACTTC
>NA|NA|TRBJ2-3|TRBV11-2
CASSPRTTWPDTQYF
TGTGCCAGCAGCCCGAGGACTACATGGCCAGATACGCAGTATTTT
>NA|NA|TRBJ2-5|TRBV7-7
CASSPGEHQETQYF
TGTGCTAGCAGCCCCGGGGAGCACCAAGAGACCCAGTACTTC
>NA|NA|TRBJ2-2|TRBV5-1
CASSLDRGGAGELFF
TGCGCCAGCAGCTTGGACCGTGGTGGGGCCGGGGAGCTGTTTTTT
>TRBD2|NA|TRBJ2-2|TRBV18
CASSPIGLAGYTGELFF
TGTGCCAGCTCCCCAATCGGACTAGCGGGCTACACCGGGGAGCTGTTTTTT
>TRBD2|NA|TRBJ2-7|TRBV7-6
CASSSAATSPSEQYF
TGTGCCAGCAGCTCAGCTGCGACTAGCCCTTCAGAGCAGTACTTC
>NA|NA|TRBJ2-7|TRBV19
CASRNRAYEQYF
TGTGCCAGTAGGAACAGGGCCTACGAGCAGTACTTC
>TRBD1|NA|TRBJ1-1|TRBV6-4
CASSDSTGGNTEAFF
TGTGCCAGCAGTGACTCGACAGGGGGGAACACTGAAGCTTTCTTT
>TRBD1|NA|TRBJ1-1|TRBV2
CASREGQMNTEAFF
TGTGCCAGCAGGGAGGGACAGATGAACACTGAAGCTTTCTTT
>TRBD2|NA|TRBJ2-1|TRBV30
CAWSVSGRPHNEQFF
TGTGCCTGGAGTGTAAGCGGGAGGCCACACAATGAGCAGTTCTTC
>TRBD2|once|TRBJ2-2|TRBV29-1
CSVDEGGAGTGELFF
TGCAGCGTTGACGAGGGAGGGGCGGGCACCGGGGAGCTGTTTTTT
>NA|NA|TRBJ1-2|TRBV5-1
CASSFSSDGGYTF
TGCGCCAGCAGTTTCTCCTCGGATGGTGGCTACACCTTC
>NA|NA|TRBJ2-5|TRBV4-2
CASSQWDETQYF
TGTGCCAGCAGCCAATGGGACGAGACCCAGTACTTC
>NA|NA|TRBJ2-1|TRBV19
CASSAEGPYSSYNEQFF
TGTGCCAGTAGTGCGGAGGGCCCTTATAGCTCCTACAATGAGCAGTTCTTC
>NA|NA|TRBJ2-7|TRBV4-2
CASSQELSFRAYEQYF
TGTGCCAGCAGCCAAGAACTGTCCTTCCGGGCTTACGAGCAGTACTTC
>NA|NA|TRBJ1-5|TRBV28
CASSSLEGRFYSNQPQHF
TGTGCCAGCAGTTCTCTTGAGGGACGGTTTTATAGCAATCAGCCCCAGCATTTT
>NA|NA|TRBJ1-5|TRBV7-8
CASSTTDGGDRPQHF
TGTGCCAGCAGCACTACTGACGGGGGGGATAGGCCCCAGCATTTT
>NA|NA|TRBJ2-7|TRBV29-1
CSVEFPRLSSYEQYF
TGCAGCGTTGAATTTCCCAGATTGAGCTCCTACGAGCAGTACTTC
>NA|NA|TRBJ2-1|TRBV10-3
CASAWTDNEQFF
TGTGCCTCGGCCTGGACGGACAATGAGCAGTTCTTC
>NA|NA|TRBJ2-7|TRBV28
CASRRFGQYEQYF
TGTGCCAGCAGGCGATTTGGACAGTACGAGCAGTACTTC
>NA|few|TRBJ1-2|TRBV6-1
CASRGGLANYGYTF
TGTGCCAGCAGGGGGGGACTCGCTAACTATGGCTACACCTTC
>NA|NA|TRBJ1-2|TRBV27
CASSLSIGTPGGGYTF
TGTGCCAGCAGTTTAAGTATCGGGACCCCGGGCGGCGGCTACACCTTC
>TRBD1|NA|TRBJ2-7|TRBV18
CASSPSGGSYEQYF
TGTGCCAGCTCACCTTCAGGGGGTTCCTACGAGCAGTACTTC